This passage covers 21 T cell receptor beta chains from one sample sequenced in a study of blood T cells in healthy people across ages. Together with a sample-barcoded 5' primer, a J-beta primer mix was included in a second PCR lasting roughly 7 to 11 cycles. TCRdb independently ran MiXCR on the 5' RACE reads; one entry per CDR3 protein. The sample yields 1 million to 1.2 million distinct CDR3 sequences, around two fifths seen once. The material sequenced was blood. The receptors were gathered from a young man in good health.

This clonotype was seen more than once but under ten times. The CDR3 loop is CASSITAGGRDTQYF. The CDR3 DNA reads TGTGCCAGTAGTATTACAGCGGGGGGCAGAGATACGCAGTATTTT. The V call is TRBV19, the J call TRBJ2-3; 9 bases map to TRBD2. This CDR3 comprises 15 residues. The J segment lost 5 bases and the V segment lost 3 bases, leaving 6 bases of the junction unmatched. The germline gives CDR1 LNHDA, CDR2 SQIVND (reference sequence). Variable domain in full (rest from reference TRBV19 and TRBJ2-3): DGGITQSPKYLFRKEGQNVTLSCEQNLNHDAMYWYRQDPGQGLRLIYYSQIVNDFQKGDIAEGYSVSREKKESFPLTVTSAQKNPTAFYLCASSITAGGRDTQYFGPGTRLTVL.

The CDR3 protein is CASSLPHDSPYEQYF. The CDR3 DNA follows: TGTGCCAGCAGCCTACCCCACGATAGCCCCTACGAGCAGTACTTC. The chain links TRBV21-1 to TRBJ2-7. TRBV21-1 is termed a pseudogene. The CDR3 has 15 residues.

The chain employs TRBV27 and TRBJ1-2; maybe TRBD1 (5 bases). Trimming removed 2 bases from V and 8 bases from J, with 21 bases in between. There are 16 residues in the CDR3. In germline, CDR1 is MNHEY, CDR2 SMNVEV (reference sequence). CDR3 region: CASSLAGTEDLSGYTF. CDR3 bases: TGTGCCAGCAGTTTAGCCGGGACGGAAGATCTTTCGGGCTACACCTTC.

This clonotype was counted a few times. The chain is built from TRBV20-1 and TRBJ2-7, with D perhaps TRBD2 (5 bases). Looked up from germline, CDR1 is DFQATT and CDR2 is SNEGSKA (reference sequence). The CDR3 extends over 13 amino acids. V lost 5 bases to trimming and J lost 3 bases, with 14 bases between them. The CDR3 sequence: CSAGAYRGYEQYF. CDR3 DNA: TGCAGTGCTGGAGCGTACCGGGGCTACGAGCAGTACTTC.

To note about this clonotype: This clone may be a read error of a much larger clone one base away. The chain joins TRBV29-1 to TRBJ2-1; 8 nucleotides agree with TRBD1. The CDR3 extends over 12 amino acids. Germline V gene data show CDR1 as SQVTM and CDR2 as ANQGSEA. In nucleotides, the CDR3 is TGCGGCGTTGAGGACAGGGCGAATGAGCAGTTCTTC. Its translation is CGVEDRANEQFF.

The chain employs TRBV7-2 and TRBJ1-3; D is undetermined. The germline CDR1 and CDR2 sequences are SGHTA and FQGNSA. The CDR3 consists of 16 residues. V lost 1 base, J lost 0 bases, and 10 bases lay in between. The chain's CDR3 is CASSLVGRSSGNTIYF. CDR3 bases: TGTGCCAGCAGCTTAGTTGGGAGGTCCTCTGGAAACACCATATATTTT.

This clonotype was observed once. The rearrangement uses TRBV5-1 and TRBJ1-2; D may be TRBD1 (6 bases). The germline gives CDR1 SGHRS, CDR2 YFSETQ. This CDR3 is 16 amino acids long. Trimming removed 2 bases from V and 4 bases from J, with 18 bases in between. CDR3 sequence: CASSFTRDGGSYGYTF. CDR3 nucleotide sequence: TGCGCCAGCAGCTTTACTCGGGACGGGGGCAGCTATGGCTACACCTTC.

The chain employs TRBV7-2 and TRBJ1-1; D not certain. V was trimmed by 3 bases and J by 6 bases, leaving 11 bases between them. The CDR3 length is 13 residues. Germline V gives CDR1 SGHTA, CDR2 FQGNSA. The CDR3 sequence is CASSFTVLPEAFF. In nucleotides, the CDR3 is TGTGCCAGCAGCTTTACGGTCTTGCCTGAAGCTTTCTTT.

To note about this clonotype: Just one base apart from a much larger clone, this may be a read error. The J gene is TRBJ1-2, the V gene TRBV4-3; D gene unclear. From germline, CDR1 is LGHNA and CDR2 YSLEER. The length of the CDR3 is 13 residues. CDR3 region: CASSQVTDYDYTF. The CDR3 coding sequence is TGCGCCAGCAGCCAAGTGACGGACTATGACTACACCTTC.

The rearrangement uses TRBV7-2 and TRBJ2-1, with 8 bases lining up with TRBD2. The J segment lost 7 bases and the V segment lost 5 bases, leaving 7 bases of the junction unmatched. Per germline, CDR1 SGHTA and CDR2 FQGNSA. The length of the CDR3 is 14 residues. In DNA form, the CDR3 reads TGTGCCAGCAGCCCGGGACTAGAGGGAAATGAGCAGTTCTTC. This encodes CASSPGLEGNEQFF.

Remarks on this clonotype: A much larger clone sits a single nucleotide away, making a read error possible. The chain employs TRBV20-1 and TRBJ1-2; no clear D gene. The V gene lost 6 bases and the J gene lost 4 bases, with 15 bases spanning the gap. CDR3 length: 13 residues. CDR1 is DFQATT and CDR2 is SNEGSKA in the germline V gene (reference sequence). CDR3: CSAGGTTSYGYTF. The CDR3 DNA reads as TGCAGTGCCGGCGGCACAACTAGCTATGGCTACACCTTC.

About this clonotype: Compared with germline, one end of the junction differs, possibly owing to a read error. V and J are TRBV29-1 and TRBJ2-1; D gene uncertain. Near its end, the DNA agrees better with TRBJ2-7, so the J call may be wrong. The germline gives CDR1 SQVTM, CDR2 ANQGSEA. The CDR3 covers 14 residues. CDR3 sequence: CNVYRGLSYNEQYF. Here the CDR3 DNA reads TGCAACGTTTACCGCGGCCTCTCCTACAATGAGCAGTACTTC.

This chain joins TRBV5-1 and TRBJ2-3, with 7 bases matching TRBD2. In germline, CDR1 is SGHRS, CDR2 YFSETQ. The ends lost 3 bases at V and 0 bases at J; junction bases unmatched: 4. The CDR3 has 15 amino acids. CDR3 amino acids: CASSSFGGSTDTQYF. In nucleotides, the CDR3 is TGCGCCAGCAGCTCCTTCGGGGGGAGCACAGATACGCAGTATTTT.

A single count supports this clonotype. This chain uses TRBV7-2 with TRBJ1-4; D might be TRBD1 (6 bases). With 3 bases removed from V and 7 bases from J, the gap between germline ends came to 18 bases. The CDR3 is 16 residues long. Germline V gene data show CDR1 as SGHTA and CDR2 as FQGNSA. DNA of the CDR3: TGTGCCAGCAGCTTGACAAAGGGGGTTAGGGCTGAAAAACTGTTTTTT. Translated: CASSLTKGVRAEKLFF.

V is TRBV6-2 or TRBV6-3 and J is TRBJ1-2, with 7 bases lining up with TRBD1. From germline, CDR1 is MNHEY and CDR2 SVGEGT. The CDR3 extends over 15 amino acids. J was trimmed by 8 bases and V by 0 bases; bases with no gene match: 9. The CDR3 DNA sequence: TGTGCCAGCAGTTACTCTTTCCAGGGGGTCGGAGGCTACACCTTC. It yields the protein CASSYSFQGVGGYTF.

A note on this clonotype: Being one base from a much bigger clone, this may be a read error. The V call is TRBV3-1, the J call TRBJ1-4, with 8 bases lining up with TRBD1. CDR3 length: 14 residues. In germline, CDR1 is LGHDT, CDR2 YNNKEL (reference sequence). This chain's CDR3 is CAGSRGQGNEKLFF. The CDR3 DNA is TGTGCCGGCAGCAGAGGACAGGGCAACGAAAAACTGTTTTTT. Using reference TRBV3-1 and TRBJ1-4 for the parts outside the CDR3, the full variable domain is DTAVSQTPKYLVTQMGNDKSIKCEQNLGHDTMYWYKQDSKKFLKIMFSYNNKELIINETVPNRFSPKSPDKAHLNLHINSLELGDSAVYFCAGSRGQGNEKLFFGSGTQLSVL.

As concerns this clonotype: Compared with germline, one end of the junction differs, possibly owing to a read error. The chain's CDR3 is CSARDLLTSGAYNERFF. The CDR3 DNA reads as TGCAGTGCTAGAGATCTGCTAACTAGCGGGGCCTACAATGAGCGGTTCTTC. The V call is TRBV20-1, the J call TRBJ2-1; 10 nucleotides match TRBD2. CDR1 and CDR2 (germline): DFQATT, SNEGSKA (reference sequence). The CDR3 has 17 amino acids.

At least ten counts were recorded for this clonotype. This chain connects TRBV4-3 to TRBJ1-5; D possibly corresponds to TRBD1 (6 bases). Germline lookup yields CDR1 LGHNA and CDR2 YSLEER. Trimming left V 4 bases short and J 4 bases short, with 17 bases between. This CDR3 region has 16 residues. The CDR3 is CASSLSLGQGNQPQHF. The CDR3 nucleotides read TGCGCCAGCAGCCTTAGCCTCGGTCAGGGGAATCAGCCCCAGCATTTT.

The chain couples TRBV5-1 to TRBJ1-2, with a tentative D call TRBD1 (6 bases). The CDR3 length is 14 residues. Germline V gene data show CDR1 as SGHRS and CDR2 as YFSETQ. V lost 3 bases and J 3 bases, leaving 12 bases between the germline ends. DNA for the CDR3: TGCGCCAGCAGCTCGGACAGCGCTGACTATGGCTACACCTTC. It encodes CASSSDSADYGYTF.

The chain links TRBV12-5 to TRBJ2-1; D is unresolved. CDR1 and CDR2 from the germline V gene are LGHNT and FRNRAP. Trimming pared 4 bases from V and 7 bases from J, leaving 8 bases between. CDR3 length: 12 amino acids. For the CDR3, the DNA is TGTGCTAGTGGTTCTAATCTAAATGAGCAGTTCTTC. Amino acid sequence: CASGSNLNEQFF.

V usage is TRBV4-2 and J usage is TRBJ2-5, with 7 bases that match TRBD2. This CDR3 comprises 18 residues. CDR1 LGHNA and CDR2 YNFKEQ come from the germline V gene. V shed 0 bases, J shed 0 bases, and the junction held 10 bases outside the gene matches. CDR3: CASSQDLWGGRDQETQYF. The CDR3 DNA reads as TGTGCCAGCAGCCAAGATCTCTGGGGGGGGAGAGACCAAGAGACCCAGTACTTC.